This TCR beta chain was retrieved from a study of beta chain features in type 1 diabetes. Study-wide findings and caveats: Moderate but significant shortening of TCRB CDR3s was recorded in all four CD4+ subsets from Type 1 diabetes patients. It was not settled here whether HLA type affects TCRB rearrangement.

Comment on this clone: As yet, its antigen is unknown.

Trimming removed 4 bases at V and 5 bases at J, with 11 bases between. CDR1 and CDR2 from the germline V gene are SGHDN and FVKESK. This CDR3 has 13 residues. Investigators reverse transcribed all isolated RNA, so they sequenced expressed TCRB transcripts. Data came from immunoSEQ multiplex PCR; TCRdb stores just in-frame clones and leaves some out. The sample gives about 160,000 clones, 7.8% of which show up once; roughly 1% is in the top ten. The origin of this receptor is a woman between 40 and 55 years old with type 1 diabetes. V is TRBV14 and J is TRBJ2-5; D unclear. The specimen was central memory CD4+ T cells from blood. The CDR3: CASSPPNAETQYF. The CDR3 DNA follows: TGTGCCAGCAGCCCACCGAATGCGGAGACCCAGTACTTC.